A single sample is the source of the 15 T cell receptor beta chains below, sequenced in a study of blood T cell repertoires in COVID-19. The data were produced by immunoSEQ multiplex PCR, yet TCRdb's version contains in-frame clones alone and is incomplete. The repertoire holds about 110,000 clones, with 85% to 90% as singletons. Source material: peripheral blood. These receptors came from a human donor in a cohort sampled during active COVID-19.

The rearrangement uses TRBV27 and TRBJ2-7, with 9 bases lining up with TRBD1. The CDR3 runs 15 residues. V gave up 5 bases and J gave up 4 bases; unmatched junction bases: 9. The germline gives CDR1 MNHEY, CDR2 SMNVEV (reference sequence). DNA for the CDR3: TGTGCCAGCAGTCTCTCCGGGACAGGGTCGTACGAGCAGTACTTC. Residues: CASSLSGTGSYEQYF.

The genes are TRBV6-6 and TRBJ1-3; unclear D gene. Trimming shortened V by 5 bases and J by 2 bases, and 22 bases separated the two germline ends. Per the germline V gene, CDR1 is MNHNY and CDR2 is SVGAGI (reference sequence). The CDR3 length is 18 residues. CDR3 region: CASSRGWTLGVTGNTIYF. The CDR3, as DNA: TGTGCCAGCAGTCGAGGTTGGACCCTCGGGGTTACTGGAAACACCATATATTTT.

The chain has TRBV7-2 and TRBJ1-1; D may be TRBD1 (6 bases). The V end was cut by 1 base, the J end by 3 bases, with 15 bases between. The CDR3 length is 16 residues. Germline V gene data show CDR1 as SGHTA and CDR2 as FQGNSA. CDR3 protein: CASSLEVGARYTEAFF. CDR3 DNA sequence: TGTGCCAGCAGCTTAGAAGTGGGGGCACGGTACACTGAAGCTTTCTTT.

The chain has TRBV6-6 and TRBJ1-2; D remains unclear. With 2 bases removed from V and 6 bases from J, the gap between germline ends came to 7 bases. In germline, CDR1 is MNHNY, CDR2 SVGAGI (reference sequence). This CDR3 has 12 amino acids. Written as DNA, the CDR3 is TGTGCCAGCAGTTACGTGGAGGATGGCTACACCTTC. Translating it yields CASSYVEDGYTF.

This chain joins TRBV5-4 and TRBJ2-7; D unclear. CDR1 and CDR2 (germline): SGHNT, YYREEE (reference sequence). The CDR3 runs to 14 residues. With 5 bases removed from V and 2 bases from J, the gap between germline ends came to 14 bases. The CDR3 region has the DNA TGTGCCAGCAGTCCTAGAGGAACTACCTACGAGCAGTACTTC. Residues: CASSPRGTTYEQYF. The variable domain in full, completed from reference TRBV5-4 and TRBJ2-7, reads ETGVTQSPTHLIKTRGQQVTLRCSSQSGHNTVSWYQQALGQGPQFIFQYYREEENGRGNFPPRFSGLQFPNYSSELNVNALELDDSALYLCASSPRGTTYEQYFGPGTRLTVT.

CDR3 in DNA: TGTGCCACCAGTGCCGGACAGGGACTCTATGGCTACACCTTC. It codes for CATSAGQGLYGYTF. J is TRBJ1-2 and V is TRBV24-1; TRBD1 matches at 8 bases. From germline, CDR1 is KGHDR and CDR2 SFDVKD. The trim removed 5 bases at V and 4 bases at J, leaving 5 bases unmatched. The CDR3 consists of 14 residues.

V gene TRBV11-1 combines with J gene TRBJ2-3, with 8 bases matching TRBD1. The V gene's germline CDR1 is SGHAT and CDR2 FQDESV (reference sequence). After removal of 4 bases from V and 8 bases from J, the junction contained 5 bases not matched to a gene. The CDR3 length is 13 residues. In nucleotides, the CDR3 is TGTGCCAGCAGCTCACAGGGGGTAGCTACGCAGTATTTT. It is translated as CASSSQGVATQYF. Full variable domain (remainder filled in from reference TRBV11-1 and TRBJ2-3): EAEVAQSPRYKITEKSQAVAFWCDPISGHATLYWYRQILGQGPELLVQFQDESVVDDSQLPKDRFSAERLKGVDSTLKIQPAELGDSAMYLCASSSQGVATQYFGPGTRLTVL.

V is TRBV5-8 and J is TRBJ1-6; a weak D match, TRBD1 (5 bases). With 0 bases removed from V and 10 bases from J, the gap between germline ends came to 17 bases. The CDR3 loop spans 16 amino acids. Germline lookup yields CDR1 SGHTS and CDR2 YDEGEE. CDR3 in amino acids: CASSLERPGLRSPLHF. The CDR3 DNA reads as TGTGCCAGCAGCTTGGAACGGCCAGGGCTACGGTCACCCCTCCACTTT.

This sequence joins TRBV19 and TRBJ2-1, with a weak D call TRBD1 (6 bases). There are 17 residues in the CDR3. With 0 bases removed from V and 8 bases from J, the gap between germline ends came to 20 bases. The germline gives CDR1 LNHDA, CDR2 SQIVND (reference sequence). In nucleotides, the CDR3 is TGTGCCAGTAGTATAGATCATTTATTCGGGACACGGGATGAGCAGTTCTTC. Protein product: CASSIDHLFGTRDEQFF.

The chain carries TRBV6-5 and TRBJ2-5; no clear D gene. There are 15 residues in the CDR3. The ends were cut back, 0 bases at V and 4 bases at J, with 12 bases in the middle. From germline, CDR1 is MNHEY and CDR2 SVGAGI. The CDR3 region is CASSYSEVGRETQYF. The CDR3 nucleotides read TGTGCCAGCAGTTACTCGGAAGTGGGCCGAGAGACCCAGTACTTC.

V and J are TRBV7-9 and TRBJ1-1; D not certain. The germline gives CDR1 SEHNR, CDR2 FQNEAQ (reference sequence). The CDR3 is 12 amino acids. Between the trimmed V and J ends, which lost 3 bases and 10 bases, there was a span of 12 bases. The CDR3 region has the DNA TGTGCCAGCAGCTTCGGGGAGGAGGGAGCTTTCTTT. This sequence encodes CASSFGEEGAFF.

The rearrangement links TRBV27 to TRBJ1-4; 9 nucleotides line up with TRBD1. CDR3 length: 19 residues. J lost 8 bases, V lost 0 bases, and 16 bases had no gene match. Germline CDR1 is MNHEY and CDR2 is SMNVEV (reference sequence). The CDR3 bases are TGTGCCAGCAGTTTATCCGGTTACAGGGGGCGCGGAGGGGGAGAAAAACTGTTTTTT. This codes for CASSLSGYRGRGGGEKLFF.

V usage is TRBV7-9 and J usage is TRBJ1-3; D unresolved. CDR3 length: 14 amino acids. Trimming cost V 1 base and J 2 bases, with 6 bases left between them. Germline lookup yields CDR1 SEHNR and CDR2 FQNEAQ (reference sequence). The CDR3 reads CASSLGQAGNTIYF. For the CDR3, the DNA is TGTGCCAGCAGCTTAGGTCAGGCTGGAAACACCATATATTTT.

The genes are TRBV4-2 and TRBJ1-1; no firm D call. V was cut by 2 bases and J by 1 base, with 2 bases left in between. Germline V CDR1 and CDR2: LGHNA, YNFKEQ. The CDR3 is made up of 12 amino acids. The CDR3 nucleotides read TGTGCCAGCAGCCAACAGAACACTGAAGCTTTCTTT. Encoded protein: CASSQQNTEAFF.

J is TRBJ2-7 and V is TRBV20-1; D might be TRBD2 (5 bases). This CDR3 comprises 11 residues. The germline gives CDR1 DFQATT, CDR2 SNEGSKA (reference sequence). V dropped 2 bases and J dropped 9 bases, with 11 bases sitting between them. The CDR3 DNA reads as TGCAGTGCTAGAATACTAGGACTGCAGTACTTC. This encodes CSARILGLQYF.